The rows below give T cell receptor beta chains drawn from one sample of a study of blood T cell repertoires in COVID-19. Data came from immunoSEQ multiplex PCR; TCRdb stores just in-frame clones and leaves some out. The sample contains fewer than 650,000 clones, around 90% of which appear only once. Sequencing input: peripheral blood. These TCRs come from a woman aged 45-60 years with COVID-19, enrolled during active disease. CDR3s include the opening cysteine and the closing phenylalanine or tryptophan. A D gene is named only where the DNA matches it firmly. A row's size may be missing; if present it is once, few, many or a size class.

D gene: -
V gene: TRBV15
J gene: TRBJ2-7
clone size: -
CDR3 length: 13
CDR3 protein: CATSRDAGREQYF
CDR3 DNA: TGTGCCACCAGCAGAGATGCGGGACGCGAGCAGTACTTC

D gene: -
V gene: TRBV6-5
J gene: TRBJ1-1
clone size: -
CDR3 length: 11
CDR3 protein: CAVGANTEAFF
CDR3 DNA: TGTGCCGTGGGGGCGAACACTGAAGCTTTCTTT

D gene: TRBD2
V gene: TRBV5-6
J gene: TRBJ2-2
clone size: -
CDR3 length: 17
CDR3 protein: CASTPKTSGANTGELFF
CDR3 DNA: TGTGCCAGCACCCCGAAGACTAGCGGGGCGAACACCGGGGAGCTGTTTTTT

D gene: -
V gene: TRBV4-2
J gene: TRBJ1-1
clone size: once
CDR3 length: 14
CDR3 protein: CASSQAGGATEAFF
CDR3 DNA: TGTGCCAGCAGCCAAGCGGGGGGAGCCACTGAAGCTTTCTTT

D gene: TRBD1
V gene: TRBV5-1
J gene: TRBJ1-2
clone size: -
CDR3 length: 16
CDR3 protein: CASSSQSRGRNYGYTF
CDR3 DNA: TGCGCCAGCAGCTCACAATCCAGGGGGCGTAACTATGGCTACACCTTC

D gene: TRBD1
V gene: TRBV5-8
J gene: TRBJ1-5
clone size: -
CDR3 length: 18
CDR3 protein: CASSLYSGQGASNQPQHF
CDR3 DNA: TGTGCCAGCAGCTTGTACTCAGGACAGGGTGCGAGCAATCAGCCCCAGCATTTT

D gene: TRBD1
V gene: TRBV4-1
J gene: TRBJ1-1
clone size: -
CDR3 length: 17
CDR3 protein: CASSQEDRGRRGTEAFF
CDR3 DNA: TGCGCCAGCAGCCAAGAGGACAGGGGAAGGAGGGGGACTGAAGCTTTCTTT

D gene: -
V gene: TRBV29-1
J gene: TRBJ1-2
clone size: few
CDR3 length: 12
CDR3 protein: CSVREGDYGYTF
CDR3 DNA: TGCAGCGTTAGGGAGGGAGACTATGGCTACACCTTC

D gene: -
V gene: TRBV18
J gene: TRBJ1-4
clone size: -
CDR3 length: 16
CDR3 protein: CASSQRNRATNEKLFF
CDR3 DNA: TGTGCCAGCTCCCAAAGAAACAGGGCAACTAATGAAAAACTGTTTTTT

D gene: -
V gene: TRBV30
J gene: TRBJ1-4
clone size: once
CDR3 length: 13
CDR3 protein: CAGLGQAYEKLFF
CDR3 DNA: TGTGCCGGGCTGGGGCAGGCCTATGAAAAACTGTTTTTT

D gene: -
V gene: TRBV9
J gene: TRBJ1-2
clone size: -
CDR3 length: 13
CDR3 protein: CASSVTGNYGYTF
CDR3 DNA: TGTGCCAGCAGCGTTACAGGGAACTATGGCTACACCTTC

D gene: -
V gene: TRBV3-1/TRBV3-2
J gene: TRBJ1-3
clone size: -
CDR3 length: 14
CDR3 protein: CASSPYQGGNTIYF
CDR3 DNA: TGTGCCAGCAGCCCTTACCAGGGGGGAAACACCATATATTTT

D gene: -
V gene: TRBV5-6
J gene: TRBJ2-2
clone size: -
CDR3 length: 16
CDR3 protein: CASAFAMGGRTGELFF
CDR3 DNA: TGTGCCAGCGCGTTCGCCATGGGGGGAAGGACCGGGGAGCTGTTTTTT

D gene: -
V gene: TRBV6-5
J gene: TRBJ1-5
clone size: once
CDR3 length: 14
CDR3 protein: CASSPGQYNQPQHF
CDR3 DNA: TGTGCCAGCAGTCCAGGACAGTACAATCAGCCCCAGCATTTT

D gene: TRBD1
V gene: TRBV6-5
J gene: TRBJ2-7
clone size: -
CDR3 length: 14
CDR3 protein: CASSWDRGAYEQYF
CDR3 DNA: TGTGCCAGCAGTTGGGACAGGGGGGCCTACGAGCAGTACTTC

D gene: -
V gene: TRBV27
J gene: TRBJ2-5
clone size: -
CDR3 length: 23
CDR3 protein: CASSLSPPPGQGGGEVGQETQYF
CDR3 DNA: TGTGCCAGCAGTTTATCTCCACCTCCGGGGCAGGGAGGGGGAGAAGTCGGCCAAGAGACCCAGTACTTC

D gene: -
V gene: TRBV24-1
J gene: TRBJ1-5
clone size: -
CDR3 length: 13
CDR3 protein: CATPENRNQPQHF
CDR3 DNA: TGTGCCACCCCAGAAAACAGAAATCAGCCCCAGCATTTT

D gene: TRBD1
V gene: TRBV7-9
J gene: TRBJ1-3
clone size: -
CDR3 length: 16
CDR3 protein: CASSRPGQGGGNTIYF
CDR3 DNA: TGTGCCAGCAGCCGACCGGGACAGGGAGGTGGAAACACCATATATTTT

D gene: TRBD1
V gene: TRBV7-8
J gene: TRBJ1-1
clone size: -
CDR3 length: 15
CDR3 protein: CASSLASFRGQVAFF
CDR3 DNA: TGTGCCAGCAGCTTAGCGAGCTTTCGGGGACAGGTAGCTTTCTTT

D gene: -
V gene: TRBV30
J gene: TRBJ2-7
clone size: -
CDR3 length: 11
CDR3 protein: CAWSPGYEQYF
CDR3 DNA: TGTGCCTGGAGTCCCGGCTACGAGCAGTACTTC

D gene: -
V gene: TRBV21-1
J gene: TRBJ1-2
clone size: -
CDR3 length: 16
CDR3 protein: CASSALKDREMWGYTF
CDR3 DNA: TGTGCCAGCAGCGCCCTTAAGGACAGGGAAATGTGGGGCTACACCTTC

D gene: -
V gene: TRBV11-2
J gene: TRBJ2-7
clone size: once
CDR3 length: 14
CDR3 protein: CASSLGKSSYEQYF
CDR3 DNA: TGTGCCAGCAGCTTAGGCAAGAGCTCCTACGAGCAGTACTTC

D gene: -
V gene: TRBV5-4
J gene: TRBJ1-2
clone size: -
CDR3 length: 14
CDR3 protein: CASSFSDANYGYTF
CDR3 DNA: TGTGCCAGCAGTTTCAGCGATGCTAACTATGGCTACACCTTC

D gene: -
V gene: TRBV11-1
J gene: TRBJ2-3
clone size: -
CDR3 length: 12
CDR3 protein: CASSPSADTQYF
CDR3 DNA: TGTGCCAGCAGCCCCTCCGCAGATACGCAGTATTTT

D gene: TRBD2
V gene: TRBV6-1
J gene: TRBJ2-6
clone size: -
CDR3 length: 19
CDR3 protein: CASSEYQGGYSSGANVLTF
CDR3 DNA: TGTGCCAGCAGTGAATACCAGGGAGGGTACAGCTCTGGGGCCAACGTCCTGACTTTC

D gene: TRBD2
V gene: TRBV7-6
J gene: TRBJ2-3
clone size: few
CDR3 length: 21
CDR3 protein: CASSFRPQFLVAGGSTDTQYF
CDR3 DNA: TGTGCCAGCAGCTTCCGACCGCAGTTTCTTGTAGCGGGGGGGTCCACAGATACGCAGTATTTT

D gene: TRBD2
V gene: TRBV29-1
J gene: TRBJ2-2
clone size: -
CDR3 length: 16
CDR3 protein: CSVVGPASGETGELFF
CDR3 DNA: TGCAGCGTTGTTGGGCCCGCTAGCGGGGAGACCGGGGAGCTGTTTTTT

D gene: TRBD1
V gene: TRBV3-1/TRBV3-2
J gene: TRBJ1-6
clone size: -
CDR3 length: 16
CDR3 protein: CASSLSGTGHNSPLHF
CDR3 DNA: TGTGCCAGCAGCCTTTCCGGGACAGGGCATAATTCACCCCTCCACTTT

D gene: TRBD2
V gene: TRBV7-9
J gene: TRBJ2-3
clone size: -
CDR3 length: 14
CDR3 protein: CASSPFSGGDTQYF
CDR3 DNA: TGTGCCAGCAGCCCTTTTAGCGGGGGAGATACGCAGTATTTT

D gene: -
V gene: TRBV7-9
J gene: TRBJ1-5
clone size: once
CDR3 length: 12
CDR3 protein: CASRQSNQPQHF
CDR3 DNA: TGTGCCAGCAGACAAAGTAATCAGCCCCAGCATTTT

D gene: TRBD1
V gene: TRBV13
J gene: TRBJ2-3
clone size: -
CDR3 length: 16
CDR3 protein: CASSFGGRGHIDTQYF
CDR3 DNA: TGTGCCAGCAGCTTTGGGGGCAGGGGGCATATAGATACGCAGTATTTT

D gene: -
V gene: TRBV30
J gene: TRBJ2-3
clone size: once
CDR3 length: 14
CDR3 protein: CAWKNTAETDTQYF
CDR3 DNA: TGTGCCTGGAAAAATACGGCGGAGACAGATACGCAGTATTTT

D gene: -
V gene: TRBV6-5
J gene: TRBJ1-5
clone size: -
CDR3 length: 14
CDR3 protein: CASREGPHNQPQHF
CDR3 DNA: TGTGCCAGCAGGGAGGGTCCCCACAATCAGCCCCAGCATTTT

D gene: -
V gene: TRBV12-3/TRBV12-4
J gene: TRBJ1-2
clone size: -
CDR3 length: 13
CDR3 protein: CASSFGSNYGYTF
CDR3 DNA: TGTGCCAGCAGTTTCGGTTCTAACTATGGCTACACCTTC

D gene: TRBD1
V gene: TRBV6-4
J gene: TRBJ2-3
clone size: -
CDR3 length: 14
CDR3 protein: CASSRDRAGDTQYF
CDR3 DNA: TGTGCCAGCAGCAGGGACAGGGCCGGGGATACGCAGTATTTT

D gene: TRBD2
V gene: TRBV9
J gene: TRBJ2-2
clone size: few
CDR3 length: 15
CDR3 protein: CASSPSGGASGELFF
CDR3 DNA: TGTGCCAGCAGCCCGAGCGGGGGTGCTTCCGGGGAGCTGTTTTTT

D gene: TRBD1
V gene: TRBV24-1
J gene: TRBJ2-1
clone size: -
CDR3 length: 15
CDR3 protein: CATSDSGTGRNEQFF
CDR3 DNA: TGTGCCACCAGTGACTCCGGGACAGGGCGCAATGAGCAGTTCTTC

D gene: -
V gene: TRBV2
J gene: TRBJ1-5
clone size: -
CDR3 length: 15
CDR3 protein: CASSEQGISNQPQHF
CDR3 DNA: TGTGCCAGCAGTGAGCAGGGAATTAGCAATCAGCCCCAGCATTTT

D gene: TRBD2
V gene: TRBV5-1
J gene: TRBJ2-6
clone size: -
CDR3 length: 16
CDR3 protein: CASSLVGGTGANVLTF
CDR3 DNA: TGCGCCAGCAGCTTGGTGGGAGGGACTGGGGCCAACGTCCTGACTTTC

D gene: -
V gene: TRBV6-2/TRBV6-3
J gene: TRBJ2-7
clone size: -
CDR3 length: 11
CDR3 protein: CASSALYEQYF
CDR3 DNA: TGTGCCAGCAGTGCCCTATACGAGCAGTACTTC

D gene: -
V gene: TRBV10-3
J gene: TRBJ1-3
clone size: -
CDR3 length: 14
CDR3 protein: CAISLMTTGNTIYF
CDR3 DNA: TGTGCCATCTCCCTCATGACAACTGGAAACACCATATATTTT

D gene: -
V gene: TRBV5-1
J gene: TRBJ1-1
clone size: -
CDR3 length: 14
CDR3 protein: CASGYQDSNTEAFF
CDR3 DNA: TGCGCCAGCGGCTACCAGGACAGTAACACTGAAGCTTTCTTT

D gene: -
V gene: TRBV6-2/TRBV6-3
J gene: TRBJ2-7
clone size: -
CDR3 length: 13
CDR3 protein: CASSPLRLHEQYF
CDR3 DNA: TGTGCCAGCAGTCCACTACGACTACACGAGCAGTACTTC

D gene: -
V gene: TRBV12-3/TRBV12-4
J gene: TRBJ1-2
clone size: -
CDR3 length: 13
CDR3 protein: CASTVGGNYGYTF
CDR3 DNA: TGTGCCAGCACGGTCGGAGGCAACTATGGCTACACCTTC

D gene: -
V gene: TRBV18
J gene: TRBJ1-5
clone size: -
CDR3 length: 13
CDR3 protein: CASSPGGNQPQHF
CDR3 DNA: TGTGCCAGCTCGCCTGGAGGGAATCAGCCCCAGCATTTT

D gene: -
V gene: TRBV19
J gene: TRBJ1-1
clone size: -
CDR3 length: 15
CDR3 protein: CASRPGTKSNTEAFF
CDR3 DNA: TGTGCCAGTCGGCCCGGGACTAAGTCGAACACTGAAGCTTTCTTT

D gene: TRBD1
V gene: TRBV5-1
J gene: TRBJ1-3
clone size: -
CDR3 length: 14
CDR3 protein: CASSTGTAGNTIYF
CDR3 DNA: TGCGCCAGCAGCACCGGGACAGCAGGAAACACCATATATTTT

D gene: TRBD1
V gene: TRBV9
J gene: TRBJ1-4
clone size: -
CDR3 length: 15
CDR3 protein: CASPGQGSMGEKLFF
CDR3 DNA: TGTGCCAGTCCGGGACAGGGGTCAATGGGAGAAAAACTGTTTTTT

D gene: TRBD1
V gene: TRBV5-4
J gene: TRBJ1-2
clone size: -
CDR3 length: 14
CDR3 protein: CASSLTGGSYGYTF
CDR3 DNA: TGTGCCAGCAGCTTGACAGGGGGCAGCTATGGCTACACCTTC

D gene: -
V gene: TRBV5-1
J gene: TRBJ1-1
clone size: -
CDR3 length: 13
CDR3 protein: CASSLWAPTEAFF
CDR3 DNA: TGCGCCAGCAGCTTGTGGGCTCCCACTGAAGCTTTCTTT

D gene: TRBD2
V gene: TRBV18
J gene: TRBJ2-1
clone size: -
CDR3 length: 16
CDR3 protein: CASSPGGGLSYNEQFF
CDR3 DNA: TGTGCCAGCTCACCCGGGGGGGGCCTTTCATACAATGAGCAGTTCTTC

D gene: -
V gene: TRBV19
J gene: TRBJ2-2
clone size: -
CDR3 length: 13
CDR3 protein: CASSPLSSGELFF
CDR3 DNA: TGTGCCAGTAGTCCTCTTTCGTCCGGGGAGCTGTTTTTT

D gene: -
V gene: TRBV9
J gene: TRBJ1-5
clone size: -
CDR3 length: 14
CDR3 protein: CASSVSGGYQPQHF
CDR3 DNA: TGTGCCAGCAGCGTATCGGGAGGGTATCAGCCCCAGCATTTT

D gene: -
V gene: TRBV20-1
J gene: TRBJ1-1
clone size: -
CDR3 length: 11
CDR3 protein: CSASRNTEAFF
CDR3 DNA: TGCAGTGCTAGCCGGAACACTGAAGCTTTCTTT